These T cell receptor beta chains were read from a single sample in a study of T cells in Graves' hyperthyroidism and ophthalmopathy. TCRdb passed the multiplex PCR reads through MiXCR, listing each CDR3 protein once. The sample includes under 350,000 distinct CDR3 sequences, less than 30% of them seen just once. The specimen sequenced was blood. The source of these receptors is a middle-aged man with Graves' hyperthyroidism that later progressed to Graves' ophthalmopathy. Both conserved end residues are part of each CDR3. Each record gives: CDR3 DNA, CDR3 protein, V gene, clone size, D gene, J gene. A D gene is named only where the DNA matches it firmly. A clone size is listed for some rows: how often the clone was seen (once, few, many), or a class if it is expanded.

TGTGCCAGCTCACCACCGGGGGTCTCTGGGGCCAACGTCCTGACTTTC	CASSPPGVSGANVLTF	TRBV18	many	-	TRBJ2-6
TGTGCCAGTATGGGGGCAGGGGGAAATTGGAAAGCTTTCTTT	CASMGAGGNWKAFF	TRBV19	many	TRBD1	TRBJ1-1
TGTGCCAGCAGCGAGACAGTGAGCTCCTACGAGCAGTACTTC	CASSETVSSYEQYF	TRBV7-9	many	-	TRBJ2-7
TGTGCCAGCAGTCGACAGGGGGGCCCCTATGGCTACACCTTC	CASSRQGGPYGYTF	TRBV12-3/TRBV12-4	-	TRBD1	TRBJ1-2
TGCAGTGCGAAAAGGACAGGGTTCCAGGGTTCACCCCTCCACTTT	CSAKRTGFQGSPLHF	TRBV20-1	few	TRBD1	TRBJ1-6
TGCGCCAGCAGAACAAGGGCATCCTACGAGCAGTACTTC	CASRTRASYEQYF	TRBV5-1	many	-	TRBJ2-7
TGTGCCAGCAGCTTAGGAGACGCGACCAACACCATATATTTT	CASSLGDATNTIYF	TRBV7-8	many	-	TRBJ1-3
TGTGCCAGCAGTTTAGGGACAGTGGAGACCCAGTACTTC	CASSLGTVETQYF	TRBV12-3/TRBV12-4	many	-	TRBJ2-5
TGTGCCAGCAAGGGGGGGCCTCAGCCCCAGCATTTT	CASKGGPQPQHF	TRBV28	many	-	TRBJ1-5
TGTGCCGTACGACCGGTGGTGGTGGGGGAGCAGTACTTC	CAVRPVVVGEQYF	TRBV7-9	many	-	TRBJ2-7
TGCGCCAGCAGCCAGGGACAGATACCCACAGATACGCAGTATTTT	CASSQGQIPTDTQYF	TRBV5-1	few	TRBD1	TRBJ2-3
TGTGCCAGCAGTGAAATTACAGGGTGGTACACCGGGGAGCTGTTTTTT	CASSEITGWYTGELFF	TRBV6-1	many	-	TRBJ2-2
TGTGCCAGCAGCCAACTTTCTTCAAGGCCGCGTGGTGAAGCTTTCTTT	CASSQLSSRPRGEAFF	TRBV14	many	-	TRBJ1-1
TGTGCCAGCAGCCATGGCGAGACCACGACTAGGGGAGAAAACATTCAGTACTTC	CASSHGETTTRGENIQYF	TRBV14	many	-	TRBJ2-4
TGTGCCAGCAGCCAGGGACGGTGGAAAGGCGAGCAGTACTTC	CASSQGRWKGEQYF	TRBV5-8	few	-	TRBJ2-7
TGTGCCAGCAGCCCAGGAAGGAACACTGAAGCTTTCTTT	CASSPGRNTEAFF	TRBV16	many	-	TRBJ1-1
TGCGCCAGCAGCACCGGACAGTACGAGCAGTACTTC	CASSTGQYEQYF	TRBV5-1	many	-	TRBJ2-7
TGTGCCAGCAGCCCAGAGAGTACAGGGTTGATGGAGACCCAGTACTTC	CASSPESTGLMETQYF	TRBV7-9	many	-	TRBJ2-5
TGTGCCCTGCTGCGGGGGCGCTCAGGCGGGGAGCTGTTTTTT	CALLRGRSGGELFF	TRBV24-1	many	-	TRBJ2-2
TGCGCCAGCAGCTTGGTTTCCGCAGGGGACTACGAGCAGTACTTC	CASSLVSAGDYEQYF	TRBV5-1	many	-	TRBJ2-7
TGTGCCAGCAGTTTTCGAGACAGGCCTGAAGCTTTCTTT	CASSFRDRPEAFF	TRBV12-3/TRBV12-4	many	-	TRBJ1-1
TGTGCCAGCAGCTCCCTGGCGGGGATGGGGCGAAACATTCAGTACTTC	CASSSLAGMGRNIQYF	TRBV11-3	many	-	TRBJ2-4
TGTGCCACCAGTGCAGGACGGCACACTGAAGCTTTCTTT	CATSAGRHTEAFF	TRBV24-1	many	-	TRBJ1-1
TGCGCCAGCAGCTTGTGGGACCAAGAGACCCAGTACTTC	CASSLWDQETQYF	TRBV5-1	-	-	TRBJ2-5
TGTGCCAGCCATTCAGAGTACAATCAGCCCCAGCATTTT	CASHSEYNQPQHF	TRBV2	many	-	TRBJ1-5
TGTGCTAGTGGGCGATATAAGAACACTGAAGCTTTCTTT	CASGRYKNTEAFF	TRBV12-5	many	-	TRBJ1-1
TGTGCCAGCAGCGCATCCCAGGGGTCCTACGAGCAGTACTTC	CASSASQGSYEQYF	TRBV9	many	-	TRBJ2-7
TGTGCCAGCAGTGGAGCGGGTAGCTCCTACGAGCAGTACTTC	CASSGAGSSYEQYF	TRBV28	many	-	TRBJ2-7
TGTGCCAGCAGTCGCCCGAGTGGCTACACCTTC	CASSRPSGYTF	TRBV6-2/TRBV6-3	-	-	TRBJ1-2
TGTGCCAGCAGTCCGGGGACCGGGAGGGAGCAGTACTTC	CASSPGTGREQYF	TRBV7-3	-	TRBD2	TRBJ2-7
TGTGCCAGCAGTGGACTATACGGGACCGACAGCAGGGGGGAGCAGTACTTC	CASSGLYGTDSRGEQYF	TRBV25-1	many	TRBD1	TRBJ2-7
TGTGCCAGCAGTTTATATTTCACTGAAGCTTTCTTT	CASSLYFTEAFF	TRBV12-3/TRBV12-4	-	-	TRBJ1-1